A selection of T cell receptor beta chains follows, all from one sample in a study of human T cells and chemical hapten exposure. TCRdb reanalysed the RACE reads using MiXCR and keeps one entry per CDR3 protein. The sample yields 370,000 or so distinct CDR3 sequences, roughly 4.8% seen once. This sample comprised whole blood, obtained in connection with sensitization to the hapten diphenylcyclopropenone (DPC). All receptors derive from a woman in her fifties or sixties with alopecia areata. Some clones in this sample may be carry-over from other donors' samples. Both conserved end residues are part of each CDR3. Fields, in order: J gene, V gene, D gene, clone size, CDR3 DNA, CDR3 protein. The D gene is left open where the match is weak. Clone size is shown for a subset of rows, as once, few, many or a class of expanded clone.

TRBJ2-4 TRBV12-3/TRBV12-4 TRBD2 few TGTGCCAGCAGCCCGAGCGGGAGCGAAAACATTCAGTACTTC CASSPSGSENIQYF
TRBJ2-2 TRBV9 TRBD1 - TGTGCCAGCAGCCCCCGACAGGGATCGATCGGGGAGCTGTTTTTT CASSPRQGSIGELFF
TRBJ1-1 TRBV6-5 - many TGTGCCAGCAGTTATTTAGGGACCTCCTCCGGTGGAGCTTTCTTT CASSYLGTSSGGAFF
TRBJ2-6 TRBV20-1 - - TGCAGTGCTAGAAACACTGGGGCCAACGTCCTGACTTTC CSARNTGANVLTF
TRBJ1-5 TRBV12-3/TRBV12-4 - - TGTGCCAGCAGTTTAACGGAATTTGATCAGCCCCAGCATTTT CASSLTEFDQPQHF
TRBJ2-5 TRBV3-1 TRBD1 - TGTGCCAGCAGCGGGGACAGGTCGGAGACCCAGTACTTC CASSGDRSETQYF
TRBJ2-6 TRBV5-6 - many TGTGCCAGCAGCTTCGGTTCCGGACGCCGCTCTGGGGCCAACGTCCTGACTTTC CASSFGSGRRSGANVLTF
TRBJ2-7 TRBV6-5 - many TGTGCCAGCAGTTACGCGCTAGGGGCCTACGAGCAGTACTTC CASSYALGAYEQYF
TRBJ1-6 TRBV5-1 - many TGCGCCAGCAGCTTGGGAGGGAAGGATTCACCCCTCCACTTT CASSLGGKDSPLHF
TRBJ2-2 TRBV24-1 TRBD1 many TGTGCCACCAGTGATGGACAGGGGAGGACCGGGGAGCTGTTTTTT CATSDGQGRTGELFF
TRBJ1-1 TRBV29-1 - few TGCAGCGTTTTGGGGGGCATGAACACTGAAGCTTTCTTT CSVLGGMNTEAFF
TRBJ1-1 TRBV7-9 - many TGTGCCAGCAGCCCCCGGAGGGCGCAGACGAACACTGAAGCTTTCTTT CASSPRRAQTNTEAFF
TRBJ1-6 TRBV9 TRBD1 few TGTGCCAGCAGCGCTAGGACAGGGGTGGGTTCACCCCTCCACTTT CASSARTGVGSPLHF
TRBJ2-7 TRBV27 TRBD2 few TGTGCCAGCAGTCTAAATAGCGGGGGGGCCCACGAGCAGTACTTC CASSLNSGGAHEQYF
TRBJ1-5 TRBV7-6 TRBD1 many TGTGCCAGCAGCTTAGCGATTGGGACAGATAGACAGCCCCAGCATTTT CASSLAIGTDRQPQHF
TRBJ1-3 TRBV7-9 TRBD1 many TGTGCCAGCAGCTTAGGGGGGACAGACCTCTCTGGAAACACCATATATTTT CASSLGGTDLSGNTIYF
TRBJ2-1 TRBV12-3/TRBV12-4 TRBD2 many TGTGCCAGCAGCCGTAGCGGGGTTTCAAATGAGCAGTTCTTC CASSRSGVSNEQFF
TRBJ2-1 TRBV7-2 - - TGTGCCAGCACCGTTACCCCGGCCAATGAGCAGTTCTTC CASTVTPANEQFF
TRBJ2-1 TRBV4-1 TRBD2 - TGCGCCAGCAGCCAAGTCCCCGGGGGGGCCCCTTACAATGAGCAGTTCTTC CASSQVPGGAPYNEQFF
TRBJ2-1 TRBV27 TRBD1 few TGTGCCAGCAGTCCTCTACCGGGACAGGGTGGGAATGAGCAGTTCTTC CASSPLPGQGGNEQFF
TRBJ2-3 TRBV5-1 - - TGCGCCAGCAGCGGCAAGAGTTCTAGCACAGATACGCAGTATTTT CASSGKSSSTDTQYF
TRBJ1-5 TRBV10-2 - many TGCGCCAGCAGTGAGGGACGGAGCAATCAGCCCCAGCATTTT CASSEGRSNQPQHF
TRBJ2-1 TRBV20-1 TRBD2 - TGCAGTGCCGGACTAGCGGGAGGGAGCTCCTACAATGAGCAGTTCTTC CSAGLAGGSSYNEQFF
TRBJ1-2 TRBV5-6 TRBD1 few TGTGCCAGCAGCCCGGGACAGCTTGATAACTATGGCTACACCTTC CASSPGQLDNYGYTF
TRBJ1-4 TRBV12-3/TRBV12-4 - few TGTGCCAGCAGTTTTGCGGCAACTAATGAAAAACTGTTTTTT CASSFAATNEKLFF
TRBJ1-2 TRBV7-9 - few TGTGCCAGCAGCTCGTTGGACGCGCAGGGCATGGATGGCTACACCTTC CASSSLDAQGMDGYTF
TRBJ2-7 TRBV27 TRBD2 - TGTGCCAGCAGTTGGAGCGGGGGGTCCTACGAGCAGTACTTC CASSWSGGSYEQYF
TRBJ2-2 TRBV9 - many TGTGCCAGCAGCAACGGAAGGAATCAACAGAACACCGGGGAGCTGTTTTTT CASSNGRNQQNTGELFF
TRBJ2-1 TRBV18 TRBD2 many TGTGCCAGCTCACCACTAGCGGGAGCTATCGATGAGCAGTTCTTC CASSPLAGAIDEQFF
TRBJ2-5 TRBV5-1 - few TGCGCCAGCAGCTTGGCCAGCAGAGAGACCCAGTACTTC CASSLASRETQYF
TRBJ2-3 TRBV10-3 TRBD2 few TGTGCCATCAGTGGGTCTAGCGGGGGCCCAGACACAGATACGCAGTATTTT CAISGSSGGPDTDTQYF
TRBJ1-5 TRBV30 TRBD1 - TGTGCCTGGAGCGGACAGGGGCGAGGTCAGCCCCAGCATTTT CAWSGQGRGQPQHF
TRBJ1-3 TRBV20-1 TRBD1 many TGCAGTGCTCCGGTGGGACAGGGGGCCGGAAACACCATATATTTT CSAPVGQGAGNTIYF
TRBJ1-6 TRBV20-1 - many TGCAGTGCCCAAATGTTCGGGGGATCCTCTAATTCACCCCTCCACTTT CSAQMFGGSSNSPLHF
TRBJ2-3 TRBV11-2 - - TGTGCCAGCAGCCTCAACGTCGGCCCCTCAGATACGCAGTATTTT CASSLNVGPSDTQYF
TRBJ1-2 TRBV27 - - TGTGCCAGCAGTTTAAGGAGGACGGAGGGCTACACCTTC CASSLRRTEGYTF
TRBJ1-5 TRBV6-2/TRBV6-3 TRBD1 many TGTGCCAGCACTACCGGACAGGGGAAACAGCCCCAGCATTTT CASTTGQGKQPQHF
TRBJ1-2 TRBV4-2 - few TGTGCCAGCAGCCAAGAATTCGGGAGCTATGGCTACACCTTC CASSQEFGSYGYTF
TRBJ2-1 TRBV7-2 - many TGTGCCAGCACCCCGCGCGGTTACAATGAGCAGTTCTTC CASTPRGYNEQFF
TRBJ2-1 TRBV19 - - TGTGCCAGTAGTATCCGCCAGACTAGGGGGAATGAGCAGTTCTTC CASSIRQTRGNEQFF
TRBJ1-3 TRBV20-1 - few TGCAGTGCCGACTCACCAGGTGGAAACACCATATATTTT CSADSPGGNTIYF
TRBJ1-1 TRBV6-1 - many TGTGCCAGCACCTCCCAATCGGCACCGAACACTGAAGCTTTCTTT CASTSQSAPNTEAFF
TRBJ2-3 TRBV27 - many TGTGCCAGCAGTTTTCTAGACCCCACAGATACGCAGTATTTT CASSFLDPTDTQYF
TRBJ2-2 TRBV6-5 - many TGTGCCAGCAGTGGATCTGGCGGCTCAGGAGGGGAGCTGTTTTTT CASSGSGGSGGELFF
TRBJ1-5 TRBV20-1 - many TGCAGTGCTAGAGATCAGGACACAGGCGGTAGTCAGCCCCAGCATTTT CSARDQDTGGSQPQHF
TRBJ2-5 TRBV7-2 TRBD1 many TGTGCCAGCAGCTTATATCGACAGGGACAAGAGACCCAGTACTTC CASSLYRQGQETQYF
TRBJ2-2 TRBV4-3 - few TGCGCCAGCAGCCAAGATGGAGGGACCGGGGAGCTGTTTTTT CASSQDGGTGELFF
TRBJ2-5 TRBV29-1 - many TGCAGCGTTCCGCAGGGTTGGGGAGAGACCCAGTACTTC CSVPQGWGETQYF
TRBJ2-3 TRBV6-4 - few TGTGCCAGCAGTTTCCAGATGACAGATACGCAGTATTTT CASSFQMTDTQYF
TRBJ2-3 TRBV7-9 TRBD2 many TGTGCCAGCAGTTCTTGGGGGGGACGGGCCACAGATACGCAGTATTTT CASSSWGGRATDTQYF
TRBJ1-1 TRBV12-3/TRBV12-4 - few TGTGCCAGCACGATTGGGGGGCTGAACACTGAAGCTTTCTTT CASTIGGLNTEAFF
TRBJ1-1 TRBV20-1 - few TGCAGTGCTAGACGTAGGGAGTATTCTGAAGCTTTCTTT CSARRREYSEAFF